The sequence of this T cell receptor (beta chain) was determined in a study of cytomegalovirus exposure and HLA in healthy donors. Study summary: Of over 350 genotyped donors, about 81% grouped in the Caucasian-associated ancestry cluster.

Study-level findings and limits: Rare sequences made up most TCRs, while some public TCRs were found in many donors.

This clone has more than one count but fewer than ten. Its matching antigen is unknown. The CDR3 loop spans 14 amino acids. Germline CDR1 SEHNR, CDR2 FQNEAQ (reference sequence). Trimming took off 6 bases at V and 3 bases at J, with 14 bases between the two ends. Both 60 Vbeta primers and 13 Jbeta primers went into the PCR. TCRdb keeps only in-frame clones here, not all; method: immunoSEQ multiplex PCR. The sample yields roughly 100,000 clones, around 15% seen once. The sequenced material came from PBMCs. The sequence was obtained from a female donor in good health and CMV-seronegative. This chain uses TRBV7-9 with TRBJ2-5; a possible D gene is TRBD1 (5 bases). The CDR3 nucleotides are TGTGCCAGCAGTCAACGGACAAAAAAAGAGACCCAGTACTTC. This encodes CASSQRTKKETQYF.